These 10 T cell receptor beta chains share one sample of origin, sequenced in a study of beta chain features in type 1 diabetes. General study points: People with Type 1 diabetes carried modestly yet significantly shorter TCRB CDR3s in all four CD4+ subsets.

No cognate antigen is known for these TCRs. Sequencing targeted expressed TCRB transcripts, as all isolated RNA had been reverse transcribed. Clones were sequenced by immunoSEQ multiplex PCR, and TCRdb holds only the in-frame ones, with some missing. Of about 710,000 clones in the sample, more than 13% were seen once. What was sequenced was naive CD4+ T cells from blood. Receptors were obtained from a man aged 18-30 years with type 1 diabetes.

The chain links TRBV9 to TRBJ2-7, with TRBD2 as a possible D gene (6 bases). Germline CDR1 reads SGDLS; CDR2 reads YYNGEE. The CDR3 sequence is 16 residues long. The germline V and J ends were trimmed by 3 bases and 0 bases, with 16 bases remaining between them. CDR3 sequence: CASSAHGGASSYEQYF. For the CDR3, the DNA is TGTGCCAGCAGCGCCCATGGCGGGGCCAGCTCCTACGAGCAGTACTTC.

This chain uses TRBV6-5 with TRBJ2-1; weak D call: TRBD1 (6 bases). The CDR3 loop spans 12 amino acids. From germline, CDR1 is MNHEY and CDR2 SVGAGI. V shed 6 bases and J shed 14 bases, with 17 bases lying between them. CDR3 bases: TGTGCCAGCAGCCACCGGACAGCTGCTGAGTTCTTC. Translation: CASSHRTAAEFF.

V gene TRBV25-1 combines with J gene TRBJ2-1, with 11 nucleotides matching TRBD2. Germline V gene lookup returns CDR1 MGHDK and CDR2 SYGVNS. The CDR3 has 16 residues. The trim removed 2 bases at V and 5 bases at J, leaving 5 bases unmatched. CDR3 residues: CASSEIGLAGDNEQFF. The CDR3 coding sequence is TGTGCCAGCAGTGAAATTGGACTAGCGGGTGACAATGAGCAGTTCTTC.

The chain joins TRBV30 to TRBJ1-1; D is undetermined. Germline values: CDR1 GTSNPN, CDR2 SVGIG (reference sequence). The CDR3 length is 16 residues. Between the trimmed V and J ends, which lost 4 bases and 1 base, there was a span of 19 bases. CDR3 nucleotide sequence: TGTGCCTGGACCCACTACTTCGACGGCGGGAACACTGAAGCTTTCTTT. The encoded protein is CAWTHYFDGGNTEAFF.

The rearrangement joins TRBV12-5 to TRBJ2-1, with D hard to call. The V gene lost 6 bases and the J gene lost 0 bases, with 9 bases spanning the gap. CDR1 and CDR2 from the germline V gene are LGHNT and FRNRAP. The CDR3 has 14 residues. CDR3 residues: CASGPPSSYNEQFF. The CDR3 DNA sequence: TGTGCTAGTGGCCCTCCTAGCTCCTACAATGAGCAGTTCTTC.

The chain combines TRBV15 with TRBJ2-5, with D perhaps matching TRBD2 (5 bases). The CDR3 is made up of 15 amino acids. Trimming took 1 base from V and 1 from J, leaving 10 bases between them. Germline V gives CDR1 LNHNV, CDR2 YYDKDF (reference sequence). The CDR3: CATSRAPRGQETQYF. The DNA of the CDR3 is TGTGCCACCAGCAGAGCCCCTCGGGGCCAAGAGACCCAGTACTTC.

The CDR3 region is CASRIAVEDEQYF. In DNA, the CDR3 is TGTGCCAGCAGAATTGCAGTGGAGGACGAGCAGTACTTC. The V and J genes are TRBV7-9 and TRBJ2-7; a possible D gene is TRBD2 (5 bases). Germline lookup yields CDR1 SEHNR and CDR2 FQNEAQ (reference sequence). The CDR3 is 13 residues long. The V and J ends lost 6 bases and 5 bases respectively, with 14 bases between them.

The V call is TRBV7-9, the J call TRBJ2-1; 7 nucleotides align to TRBD2. This CDR3 spans 16 amino acids. Looked up from germline, CDR1 is SEHNR and CDR2 is FQNEAQ (reference sequence). The trim removed 6 bases at V and 6 bases at J, leaving 14 bases unmatched. The CDR3 protein is CASSIVGRGRLNEQFF. In DNA, the CDR3 is TGTGCCAGCAGTATAGTCGGGCGGGGGAGACTCAATGAGCAGTTCTTC.

The chain employs TRBV7-9 and TRBJ1-2; 7 bases line up with TRBD1. Germline assignment: CDR1 SEHNR and CDR2 FQNEAQ (reference sequence). This CDR3 has 15 residues. V lost 2 bases, J lost 4 bases, and 7 bases stayed unmatched. The CDR3 loop is CASSLRLDRSYGYTF. Here the CDR3 DNA reads TGTGCCAGCAGCTTAAGGCTGGACAGGAGCTATGGCTACACCTTC.

The chain uses TRBV2 and TRBJ1-5; a weak D match, TRBD1 (6 bases). In germline, CDR1 is SNHLY, CDR2 FYNNEI. CDR3 size: 12 residues. Trimming shortened V by 5 bases and J by 7 bases, and 9 bases separated the two germline ends. DNA for the CDR3: TGTGCCAGCAGTCCACAGGGCCAGCCCCAGCATTTT. Amino acids: CASSPQGQPQHF.